This T cell receptor beta chain was obtained from a study of T cell repertoires in cytomegalovirus infection. Study details: Well-studied HLA-B-restricted CMV epitopes were used in the study alongside recently identified HLA-C-restricted ones. An indication of both CMV infection and matching HLA type came from public TCR beta signatures.

Germline V gene sequence: CDR1 SGDLS, CDR2 YYNGEE. V gave up 1 base and J gave up 1 base, with 13 bases separating them. The CDR3 totals 16 residues. TCRdb processed the reads anew with MiXCR; each CDR3 protein has one entry. Of about 310,000 distinct CDR3 sequences in the sample, roughly 25% are singletons; the top ten hold roughly 13%. This clonotype was observed a handful of times. Its antigen is not identified. Study-wide results and caveats: Predominance within the ex vivo response was attributable to HLA-C-restricted CMV-specific TCR beta clonotypes.

This clonotype was obtained from a human donor in good health (CMV status not recorded). Some clones in this sample may be carry-over from other donors' samples. Sample: cultured PBMCs, taken from culture after CMV antigen stimulation. This chain links TRBV9 with TRBJ2-3; tentatively, D is TRBD2 (6 bases). CDR3 sequence: CASSVNEAGRTDTQYF. The CDR3 DNA is TGTGCCAGCAGCGTAAATGAGGCGGGACGCACAGATACGCAGTATTTT. The full variable domain, its missing parts supplied by reference TRBV9 and TRBJ2-3, is DSGVTQTPKHLITATGQRVTLRCSPRSGDLSVYWYQQSLDQGLQFLIQYYNGEERAKGNILERFSAQQFPDLHSELNLSSLELGDSALYFCASSVNEAGRTDTQYFGPGTRLTVL.